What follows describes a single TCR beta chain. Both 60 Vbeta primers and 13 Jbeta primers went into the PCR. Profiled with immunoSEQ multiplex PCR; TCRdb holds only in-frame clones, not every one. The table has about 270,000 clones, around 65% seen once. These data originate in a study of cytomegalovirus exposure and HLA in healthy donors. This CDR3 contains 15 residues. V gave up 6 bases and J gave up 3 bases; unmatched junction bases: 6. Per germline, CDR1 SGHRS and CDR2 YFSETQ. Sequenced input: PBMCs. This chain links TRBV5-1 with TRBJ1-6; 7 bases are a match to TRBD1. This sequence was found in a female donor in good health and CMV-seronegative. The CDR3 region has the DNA TGCGCCAGCAAACCCGGACAGGACTATAATTCACCCCTCCACTTT. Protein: CASKPGQDYNSPLHF.